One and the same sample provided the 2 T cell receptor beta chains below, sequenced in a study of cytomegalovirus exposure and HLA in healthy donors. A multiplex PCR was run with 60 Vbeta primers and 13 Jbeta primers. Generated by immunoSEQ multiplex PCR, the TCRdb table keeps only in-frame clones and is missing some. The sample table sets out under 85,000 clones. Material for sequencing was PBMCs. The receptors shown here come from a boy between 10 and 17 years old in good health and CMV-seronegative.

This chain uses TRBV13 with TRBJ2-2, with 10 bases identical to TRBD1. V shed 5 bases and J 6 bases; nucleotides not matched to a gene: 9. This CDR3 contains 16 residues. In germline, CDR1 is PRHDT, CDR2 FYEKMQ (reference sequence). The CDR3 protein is CASSRSGTGASGELFF. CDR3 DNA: TGTGCCAGCAGCCGTTCCGGGACAGGGGCCTCCGGGGAGCTGTTTTTT. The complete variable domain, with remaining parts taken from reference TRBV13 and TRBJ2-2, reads AAGVIQSPRHLIKEKRETATLKCYPIPRHDTVYWYQQGPGQDPQFLISFYEKMQSDKGSIPDRFSAQQFSDYHSELNMSSLELGDSALYFCASSRSGTGASGELFFGEGSRLTVL.

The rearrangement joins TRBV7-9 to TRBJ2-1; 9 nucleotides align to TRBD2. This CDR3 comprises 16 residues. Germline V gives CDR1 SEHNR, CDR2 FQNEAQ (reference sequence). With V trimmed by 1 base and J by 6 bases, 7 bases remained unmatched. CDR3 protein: CASSLVAGGPRNEQFF. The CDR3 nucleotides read TGTGCCAGCAGCTTAGTCGCGGGAGGGCCCCGCAATGAGCAGTTCTTC. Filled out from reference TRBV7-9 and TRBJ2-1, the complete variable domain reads DTGVSQNPRHKITKRGQNVTFRCDPISEHNRLYWYRQTLGQGPEFLTYFQNEAQLEKSRLLSDRFSAERPKGSFSTLEIQRTEQGDSAMYLCASSLVAGGPRNEQFFGPGTRLTVL.